This TCR beta chain was sequenced during a study of blood T cell repertoires in COVID-19. During active infection, Seattle patients enrolled and were then monitored through disease. The authors' processing: Quantification of nucleated cells was approximated via reference gene primer amplification. Sequencing used immunoSEQ multiplex PCR; TCRdb keeps in-frame clones, though not all of them. From that table come the V and J calls and clone size; the DNA was used to work out D and trimming. Counted here are more than 150,000 clones, more than 80% occurring once; the ten biggest clones make up 12%. Germline trimming cut 5 bases from V and 5 bases from J; bases unmatched to any gene: 3. The CDR3 contains 13 residues. Germline V lookup: CDR1 MNHEY, CDR2 SVGAGI.

V gene TRBV6-5 combines with J gene TRBJ1-5, with 7 bases that match TRBD1. The TCR originated in a woman of 80 years or more with COVID-19, enrolled during active disease. The sequenced sample was peripheral blood. This CDR3 reads CASSRDSYQPQHF. CDR3 nucleotides: TGTGCCAGCAGTCGGGACAGCTATCAGCCCCAGCATTTT.